This T cell receptor beta chain was retrieved from a study of CD8 T cells in Susac syndrome (dated by TCRdb to the late 2010s). In terms of the full investigation: Repertoire sequencing was used to test whether CD8+ T cell activation and differentiation in Susac syndrome was antigen driven.

High-throughput TCR beta sequencing profiled peripheral blood CD8+ and CD4+ T cells from healthy donors, Susac syndrome patients and multiple sclerosis patients. The multiple sclerosis controls were treatment-naive patients who had stable or active relapsing-remitting disease and met the revised McDonald criteria. Bulk CD8+ and CD4+ T cells were purified by magnetic negative isolation, whereas CD8+ TEMRA cells were enriched by FACS. Blood was collected in EDTA tubes and processed within 24 hours, with PBMCs isolated through density gradient centrifugation. PBMCs intended for TCR sequencing were frozen in liquid nitrogen and were later thawed in a 37 degrees C water bath. The sorted or isolated CD4+, CD8+ and CD8+ TEMRA cells reached a purity of at least 90%. RNA was extracted with the RNeasy kit and about 0.45 to 1 ug was reverse transcribed using random hexamers. The immunoSEQ multiplex PCR assay, covering 54 Vbeta and 13 Jbeta segments, was used to amplify TCR beta CDR3 regions. PCR amplification bias was corrected by using a synthetic template baseline for primer optimization and computational correction. The authors' pipeline ran thus. Reads were assigned to V, D and J genes according to IMGT and analyzed in immunoSEQ Analyzer, with only productive sequences retained. To calculate clonality, Shannon entropy was normalized by log2 of the number of productive unique sequences and then subtracted from one. For each patient and control, public and private clones were evaluated among the 100 most prevalent clones. Clones were defined as Susac-specific when absent from the healthy and MS cohorts, from over 950 published viral clones and from other ImmuneACCESS disease sequences. The public reads were reanalyzed by TCRdb: fastp trimming at Q25, MiXCR alignment, in-frame beta chains only. Identical CDR3 proteins give one entry, which carries the most common genes and DNA. TCRdb's processing, not the authors' own work, is the source of the V and J calls. The sample data list about 210,000 distinct CDR3 sequences, and nearly 97% of these were observed just once. Of the sample, 0.095% falls within the top ten clones.

A word on this clonotype: Its target antigen remains unknown. Qualities for individual bases were not recorded, and no much larger clone is one base off.

Study-level results and caveats: The number of individuals in the TCR sequencing and HLA analysis was acknowledged as relatively small.

V is pared back by 4 bases and J by 6 bases, with 14 bases lying between the germline termini. From cysteine to phenylalanine, the CDR3 is 14 amino acids long. Only CDR3 DNA is held: 42 bases, read in frame from base 1. CDR1 and CDR2 are read off the germline V gene (reference sequence) as LGHDT and YNNKEL. Sequences were obtained from CD4+ T cells from PBMCs. This clonotype was sampled from a human donor with multiple sclerosis. Recombination linked TRBV3-1 to TRBJ2-3; TRBD2 is a weak D gene call, 5 bases matching. The DNA sequence reads TGTGCCAGCAGCCCTCGGGGAACGGCTGATACGCAGTATTTT. It codes for CASSPRGTADTQYF.